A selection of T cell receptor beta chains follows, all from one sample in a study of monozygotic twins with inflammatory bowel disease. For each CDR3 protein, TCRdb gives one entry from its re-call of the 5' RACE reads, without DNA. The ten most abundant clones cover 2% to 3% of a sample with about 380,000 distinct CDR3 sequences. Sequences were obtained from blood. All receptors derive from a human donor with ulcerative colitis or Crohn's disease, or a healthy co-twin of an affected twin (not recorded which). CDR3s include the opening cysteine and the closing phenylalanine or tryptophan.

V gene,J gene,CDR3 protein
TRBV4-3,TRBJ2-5,CASSRTVAQETQYF
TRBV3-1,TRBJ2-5,CASSLSGVETQYF
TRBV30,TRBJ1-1,CASKGNRDRVTEAFF
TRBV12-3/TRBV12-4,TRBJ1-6,CASSVRGASNSPLHF
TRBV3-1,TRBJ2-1,CASRQGQIPEQFF
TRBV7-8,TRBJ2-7,CASSFRGPTLYEQYF
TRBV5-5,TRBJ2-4,CASSLGALNIQYF
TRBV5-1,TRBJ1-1,CASSLYIPAEAFF
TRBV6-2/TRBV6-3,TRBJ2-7,CASSNVSGGARYEQYF
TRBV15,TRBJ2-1,CATSRGIPGLAYNEQFF
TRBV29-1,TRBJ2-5,CSVEDWDRGGTETQYF
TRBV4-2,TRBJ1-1,CASNPGQQNTEAFF
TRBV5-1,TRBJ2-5,CASGFRVLETQYF
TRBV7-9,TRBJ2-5,CACKRGRQETQYF
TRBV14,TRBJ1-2,CASSRAGQLGYTF
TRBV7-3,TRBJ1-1,CASSLARENTEAFF
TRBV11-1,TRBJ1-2,CASSSGRNYGYTF
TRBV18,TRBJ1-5,CASSPIAQGNQPQHF
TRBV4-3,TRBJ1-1,CASSQDRSSPFMNTEAFF
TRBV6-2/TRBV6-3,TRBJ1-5,CASSYNPPQPQHF
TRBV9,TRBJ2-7,CASSVEDTSYEQYF
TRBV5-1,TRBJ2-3,CASSLGDRTTSTDTQYF
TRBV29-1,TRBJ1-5,CSAGTGNQPQHF
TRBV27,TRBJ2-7,CASSLIGVSSYEQYF
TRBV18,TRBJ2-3,CASSPVEGENTDTQYF
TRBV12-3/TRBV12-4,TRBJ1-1,CASSYRVSSPEAFF